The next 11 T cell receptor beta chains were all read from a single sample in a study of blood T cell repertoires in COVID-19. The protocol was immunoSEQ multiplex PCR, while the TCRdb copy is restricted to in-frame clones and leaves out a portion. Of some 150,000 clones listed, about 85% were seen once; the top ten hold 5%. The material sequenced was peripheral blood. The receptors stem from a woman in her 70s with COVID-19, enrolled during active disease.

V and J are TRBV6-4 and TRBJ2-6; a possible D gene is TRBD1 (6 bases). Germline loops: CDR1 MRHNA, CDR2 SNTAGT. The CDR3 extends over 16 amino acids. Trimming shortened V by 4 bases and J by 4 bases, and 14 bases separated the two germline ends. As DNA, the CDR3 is TGTGCCAGCAGTGCCTCAACAGGGTCCGGGGCCAACGTCCTGACTTTC. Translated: CASSASTGSGANVLTF.

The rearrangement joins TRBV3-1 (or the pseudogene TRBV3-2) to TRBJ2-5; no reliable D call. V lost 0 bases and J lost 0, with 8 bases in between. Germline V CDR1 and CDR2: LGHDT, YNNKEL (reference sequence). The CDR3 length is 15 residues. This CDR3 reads CASSQDHRNQETQYF. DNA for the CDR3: TGTGCCAGCAGCCAAGATCACAGAAACCAAGAGACCCAGTACTTC.

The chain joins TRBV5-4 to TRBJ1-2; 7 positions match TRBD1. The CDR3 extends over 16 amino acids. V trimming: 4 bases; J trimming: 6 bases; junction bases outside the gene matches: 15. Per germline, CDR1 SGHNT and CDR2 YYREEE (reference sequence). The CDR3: CASSPGTEARSHGYTF. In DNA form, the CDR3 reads TGTGCCAGCAGCCCCGGGACAGAAGCCCGATCGCATGGCTACACCTTC. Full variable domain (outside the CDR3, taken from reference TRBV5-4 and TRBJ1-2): ETGVTQSPTHLIKTRGQQVTLRCSSQSGHNTVSWYQQALGQGPQFIFQYYREEENGRGNFPPRFSGLQFPNYSSELNVNALELDDSALYLCASSPGTEARSHGYTFGSGTRLTVV.

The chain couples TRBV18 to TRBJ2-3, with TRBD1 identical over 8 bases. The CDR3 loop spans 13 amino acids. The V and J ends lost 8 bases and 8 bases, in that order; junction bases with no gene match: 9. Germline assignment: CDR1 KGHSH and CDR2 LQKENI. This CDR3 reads CASLGQGRATQYF. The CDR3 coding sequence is TGTGCCAGCCTAGGACAGGGTAGAGCTACGCAGTATTTT.

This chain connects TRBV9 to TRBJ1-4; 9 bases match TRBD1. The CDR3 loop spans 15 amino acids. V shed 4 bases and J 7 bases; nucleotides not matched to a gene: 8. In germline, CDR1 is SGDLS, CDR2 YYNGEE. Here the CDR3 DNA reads TGTGCCAGCAGCCCCCGGGACAGGGTCGGTGAAAAACTGTTTTTT. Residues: CASSPRDRVGEKLFF.

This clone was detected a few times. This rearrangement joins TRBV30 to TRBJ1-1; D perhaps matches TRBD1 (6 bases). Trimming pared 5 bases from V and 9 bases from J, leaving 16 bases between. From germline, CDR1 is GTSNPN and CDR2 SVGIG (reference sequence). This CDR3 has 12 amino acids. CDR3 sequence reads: CAWGTSVGQAFF. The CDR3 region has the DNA TGTGCCTGGGGGACATCAGTAGGCCAAGCTTTCTTT. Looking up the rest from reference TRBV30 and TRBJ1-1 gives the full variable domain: SQTIHQWPATLVQPVGSPLSLECTVEGTSNPNLYWYRQAAGRGLQLLFYSVGIGQISSEVPQNLSASRPQDRQFILSSKKLLLSDSGFYLCAWGTSVGQAFFGQGTRLTVV.

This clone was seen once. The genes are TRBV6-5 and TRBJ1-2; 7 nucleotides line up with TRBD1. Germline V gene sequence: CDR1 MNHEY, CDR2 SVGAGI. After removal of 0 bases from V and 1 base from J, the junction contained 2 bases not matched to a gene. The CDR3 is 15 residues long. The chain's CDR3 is CASSYSTGFNYGYTF. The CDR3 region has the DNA TGTGCCAGCAGTTACTCGACAGGGTTTAACTATGGCTACACCTTC.

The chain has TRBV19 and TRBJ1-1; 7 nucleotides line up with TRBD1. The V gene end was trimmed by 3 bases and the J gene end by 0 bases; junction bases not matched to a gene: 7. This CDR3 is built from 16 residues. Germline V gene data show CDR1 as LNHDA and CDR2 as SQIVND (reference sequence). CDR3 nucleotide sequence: TGTGCCAGTAGTATTTCAGGGACAGCAGTGAACACTGAAGCTTTCTTT. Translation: CASSISGTAVNTEAFF.

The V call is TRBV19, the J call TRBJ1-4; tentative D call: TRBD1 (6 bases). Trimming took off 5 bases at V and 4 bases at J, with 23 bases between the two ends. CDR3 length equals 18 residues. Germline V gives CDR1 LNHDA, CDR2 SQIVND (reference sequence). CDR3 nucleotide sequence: TGTGCCAGTAGTGCACTCGACGCTGGGGGCGCTGGTAATGAAAAACTGTTTTTT. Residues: CASSALDAGGAGNEKLFF.

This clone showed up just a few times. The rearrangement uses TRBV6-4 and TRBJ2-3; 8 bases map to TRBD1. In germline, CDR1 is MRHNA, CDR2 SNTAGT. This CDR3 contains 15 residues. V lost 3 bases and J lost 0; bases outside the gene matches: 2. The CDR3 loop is CASSEGQASTDTQYF. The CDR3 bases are TGTGCCAGCAGTGAGGGACAGGCGAGCACAGATACGCAGTATTTT.

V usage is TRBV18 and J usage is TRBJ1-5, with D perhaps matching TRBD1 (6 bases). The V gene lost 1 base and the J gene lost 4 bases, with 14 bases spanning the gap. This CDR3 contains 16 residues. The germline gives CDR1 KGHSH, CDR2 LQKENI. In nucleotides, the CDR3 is TGTGCCAGCTCACCACAAGCGACAGGTAATAATCAGCCCCAGCATTTT. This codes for CASSPQATGNNQPQHF.